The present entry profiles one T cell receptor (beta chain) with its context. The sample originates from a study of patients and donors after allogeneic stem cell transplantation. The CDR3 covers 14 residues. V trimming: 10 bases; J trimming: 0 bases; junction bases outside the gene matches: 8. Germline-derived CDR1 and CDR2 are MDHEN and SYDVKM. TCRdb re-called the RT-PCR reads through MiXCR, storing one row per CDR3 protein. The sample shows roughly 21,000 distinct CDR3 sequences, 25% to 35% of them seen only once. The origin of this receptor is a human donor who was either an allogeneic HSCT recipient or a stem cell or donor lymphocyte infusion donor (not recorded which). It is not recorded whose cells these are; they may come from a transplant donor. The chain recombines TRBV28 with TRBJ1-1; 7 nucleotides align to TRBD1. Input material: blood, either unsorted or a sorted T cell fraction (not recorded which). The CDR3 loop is CATGTDLLNTEAFF. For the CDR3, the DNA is TGTGCCACCGGGACAGACCTTTTGAACACTGAAGCTTTCTTT.